Sequencing of this T cell receptor (beta chain) was carried out in a study of shared clonotypes between healthy human individuals (dated by TCRdb to the early 2020s). Background on the whole study: The cohort included three men and a couple of women between 18 and 49 years of age. To estimate repertoire size and how much clonotype sharing occurs between individuals, the study deeply sequenced the blood TCR repertoires of several healthy adults. Libraries were prepared and TCR repertoires were sequenced by different laboratories using diverse techniques, in order to increase sequencing depth and limit assay-specific biases. Per donor, leukapheresis produced somewhere between about 0.9 and 9 billion PBMCs. The paper as a whole reports these results and caveats: Because the study included only a small number of donors, the genetic and exposure-history diversity represented was limited. Pairwise subsampling led to the expectation that sequencing depth would affect the degree of clonotype sharing among donors. Only blood was sampled, and tissue TCR repertoires likely differ from those in blood.

TCR CDR3 regions were amplified from genomic DNA by multiplex PCR using the deep immunoSEQ assay. For each cell subset, the extracted genomic DNA was distributed evenly across all wells of several immunoSEQ 96-well plates, and each plate served as one replicate. For unsorted PBMC, roughly 0.3 ug genomic DNA, equal to approximately 30,000 T cell genomes, was loaded into each replicate PCR. Ten immunoSEQ deep assay plates were used to sequence the unsorted PBMC genomic DNA. Purified libraries were quantified with a Qubit 3.0 fluorometer, sized on a Bioanalyzer 2100, and re-quantified with the KAPA Library Quantification kit. Every immunoSEQ 96-well plate was sequenced on a separate single-read 150-cycle Illumina NextSeq 550 flow cell. Per the authors' processing: The immunoSEQ output contained only junctional sequences without quality scores, so filtering could not match that applied to full-length reads. Sequences were annotated with PyIR, a Python wrapper for IgBLAST v1.9, using IMGT germline references to assign V/J genes and CDR3. Any read was removed if the V/J assignment was weak (E-value above 1e-6), the CDR3 was missing, or the read contained stop codons, out-of-frame junctions, or ambiguous translated residues. V3J clonotypes were defined by identical inferred V gene, J gene, and CDR3 amino acid sequence. Percentage overlap between repertoires was computed as shared unique clonotypes divided by the size of the smaller repertoire. Repertoire richness was assessed with RTK rarefaction, the Chao1 estimator, and Recon v2.1 estimates of unobserved clonotypes. In its TCRdb copy, this immuneACCESS table keeps in-frame sequences only and misses some clones. Where compared with another copy, unresolved V genes explain less than half of these, and the others have no known cause. Clone size and V and J calls were adopted from that table, with D and trimming inferred from the DNA. Present in this sample are some 450,000 clones, approximately 80% of which were seen just once. 12% of the sample is in the top ten clones.

The cysteine opens and the phenylalanine closes a CDR3 of 14 amino acids. Solely the CDR3 DNA is kept, with 42 bases framed from the first base. V drops 6 bases and J drops 3 bases, leaving 15 bases in between. CDR1 MNHEY and CDR2 SVGAGI were looked up in the germline V gene. This clone was found once. Its antigen is not yet known. It may be a read error: a sequence one base away is much more abundant. In the same sample, other DNA sequences code for this CDR3. Healthy HIV-negative adults with no recently reported acute infections or vaccinations were included as donors. All donors were Caucasian adults living in Nashville, Tennessee, USA. For unsorted samples, 90 million or so PBMCs were counted and genomic DNA was extracted with the QIAamp DNA Blood Mini kit. Blood was collected by leukapheresis, and PBMCs were isolated by Ficoll-Histopaque density gradient centrifugation and then cryopreserved in liquid nitrogen vapor phase.

The chain was built from TRBV6-5 and TRBJ2-7; the D gene is perhaps TRBD2, on 5 matching bases. The sample comprised PBMCs. The receptor was derived from a woman in her thirties or forties in good health. Some clones in this sample may be carry-over from other donors' samples. The DNA sequence reads TGTGCCAGCAGGTCGACCGGGGAGTACTACGAGCAGTACTTC. It translates as CASRSTGEYYEQYF.